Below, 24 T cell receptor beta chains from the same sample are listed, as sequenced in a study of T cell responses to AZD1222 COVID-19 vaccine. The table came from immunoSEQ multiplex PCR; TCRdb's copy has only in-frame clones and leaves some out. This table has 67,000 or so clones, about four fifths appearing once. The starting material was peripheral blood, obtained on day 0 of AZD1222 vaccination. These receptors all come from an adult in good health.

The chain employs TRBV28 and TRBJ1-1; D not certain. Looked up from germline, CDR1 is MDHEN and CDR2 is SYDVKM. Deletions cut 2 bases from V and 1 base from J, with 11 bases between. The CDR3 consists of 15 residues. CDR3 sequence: CASSLALLRNTEAFF. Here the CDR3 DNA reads TGTGCCAGCAGTTTAGCCTTACTCAGGAACACTGAAGCTTTCTTT.

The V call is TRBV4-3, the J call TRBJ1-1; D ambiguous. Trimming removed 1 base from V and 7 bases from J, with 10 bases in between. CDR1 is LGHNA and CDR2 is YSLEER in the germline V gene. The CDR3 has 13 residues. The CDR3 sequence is CASSQGAQLEAFF. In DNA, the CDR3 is TGCGCCAGCAGCCAAGGGGCCCAACTTGAAGCTTTCTTT.

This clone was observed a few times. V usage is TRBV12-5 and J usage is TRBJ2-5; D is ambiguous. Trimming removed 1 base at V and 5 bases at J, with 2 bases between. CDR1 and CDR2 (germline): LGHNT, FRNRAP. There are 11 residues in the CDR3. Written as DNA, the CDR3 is TGTGCTAGTGGTTTGGGGGAGACCCAGTACTTC. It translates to CASGLGETQYF.

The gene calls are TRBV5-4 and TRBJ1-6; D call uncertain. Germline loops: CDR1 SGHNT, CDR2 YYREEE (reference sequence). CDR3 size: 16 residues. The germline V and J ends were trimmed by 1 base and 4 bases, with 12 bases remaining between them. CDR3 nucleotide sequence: TGTGCCAGCAGCTTGAACCCCTTGAGGTATAATTCACCCCTCCACTTT. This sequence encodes CASSLNPLRYNSPLHF.

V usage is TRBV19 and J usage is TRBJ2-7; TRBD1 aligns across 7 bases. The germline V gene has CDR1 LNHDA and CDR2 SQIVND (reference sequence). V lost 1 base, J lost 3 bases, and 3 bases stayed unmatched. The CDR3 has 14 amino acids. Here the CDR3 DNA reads TGTGCCAGTAGTATAGGGACAGGCTACTACGAGCAGTACTTC. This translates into CASSIGTGYYEQYF.

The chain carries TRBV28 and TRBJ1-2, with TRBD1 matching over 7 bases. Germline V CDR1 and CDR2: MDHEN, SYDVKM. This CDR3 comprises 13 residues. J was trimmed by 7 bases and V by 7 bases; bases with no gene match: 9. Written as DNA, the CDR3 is TGTGCCAGCATGGATGGACAGGTACTTGGCTACACCTTC. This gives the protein CASMDGQVLGYTF.

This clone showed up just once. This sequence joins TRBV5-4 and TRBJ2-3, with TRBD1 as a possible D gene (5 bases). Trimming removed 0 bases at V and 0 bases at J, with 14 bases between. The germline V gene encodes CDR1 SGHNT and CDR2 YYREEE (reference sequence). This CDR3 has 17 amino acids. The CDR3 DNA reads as TGTGCCAGCAGCTTGGACGCGACAGCATCTAGCACAGATACGCAGTATTTT. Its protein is CASSLDATASSTDTQYF.

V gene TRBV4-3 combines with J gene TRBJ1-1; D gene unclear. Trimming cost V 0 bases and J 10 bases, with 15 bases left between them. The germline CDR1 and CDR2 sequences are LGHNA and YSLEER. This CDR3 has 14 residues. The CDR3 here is CASSQDRTARTAFF. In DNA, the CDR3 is TGCGCCAGCAGCCAAGATAGGACTGCGAGGACAGCTTTCTTT.

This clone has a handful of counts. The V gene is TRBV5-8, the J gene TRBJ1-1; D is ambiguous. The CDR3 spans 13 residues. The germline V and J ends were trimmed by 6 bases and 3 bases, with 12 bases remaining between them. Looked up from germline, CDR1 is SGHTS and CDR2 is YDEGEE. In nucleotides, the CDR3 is TGTGCCAGCAATTCTGTTGAGGACACTGAAGCTTTCTTT. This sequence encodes CASNSVEDTEAFF.

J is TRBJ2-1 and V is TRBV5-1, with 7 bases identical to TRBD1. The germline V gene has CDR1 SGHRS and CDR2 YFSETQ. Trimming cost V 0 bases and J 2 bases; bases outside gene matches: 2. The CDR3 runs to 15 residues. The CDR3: CASSLGTGTYNEQFF. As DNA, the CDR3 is TGCGCCAGCAGCTTGGGGACAGGTACCTACAATGAGCAGTTCTTC. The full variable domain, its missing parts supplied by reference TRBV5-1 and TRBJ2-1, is KAGVTQTPRYLIKTRGQQVTLSCSPISGHRSVSWYQQTPGQGLQFLFEYFSETQRNKGNFPGRFSGRQFSNSRSEMNVSTLELGDSALYLCASSLGTGTYNEQFFGPGTRLTVL.

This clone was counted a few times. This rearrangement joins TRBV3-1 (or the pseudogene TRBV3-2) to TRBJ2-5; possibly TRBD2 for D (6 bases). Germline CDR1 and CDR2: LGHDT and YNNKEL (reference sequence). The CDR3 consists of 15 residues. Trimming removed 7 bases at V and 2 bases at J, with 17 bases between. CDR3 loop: CASTCEGLTQETQYF. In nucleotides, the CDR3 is TGTGCCAGCACCTGTGAGGGACTCACACAAGAGACCCAGTACTTC.

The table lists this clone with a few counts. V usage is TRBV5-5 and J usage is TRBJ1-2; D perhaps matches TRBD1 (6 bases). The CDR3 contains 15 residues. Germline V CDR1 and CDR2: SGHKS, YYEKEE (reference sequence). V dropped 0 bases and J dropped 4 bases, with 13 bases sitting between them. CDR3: CASSLVGGQGYGYTF. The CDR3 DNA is TGTGCCAGCAGCTTGGTTGGGGGGCAGGGCTATGGCTACACCTTC.

This CDR3 reads CASSQLMNTEAFF. In nucleotides, the CDR3 is TGTGCCAGTAGTCAACTTATGAACACTGAAGCTTTCTTT. V and J are TRBV19 and TRBJ1-1; D ambiguous. Per germline, CDR1 LNHDA and CDR2 SQIVND (reference sequence). The CDR3 contains 13 residues. The V gene lost 5 bases and the J gene lost 0 bases, with 7 bases spanning the gap.

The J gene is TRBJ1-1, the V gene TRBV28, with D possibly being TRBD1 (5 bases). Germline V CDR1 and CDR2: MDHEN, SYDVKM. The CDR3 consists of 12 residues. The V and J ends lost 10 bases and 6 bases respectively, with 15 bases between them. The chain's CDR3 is CATQIGGAEAFF. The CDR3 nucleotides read TGTGCCACCCAGATTGGGGGGGCTGAAGCTTTCTTT. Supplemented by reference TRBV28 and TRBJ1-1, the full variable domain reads DVKVTQSSRYLVKRTGEKVFLECVQDMDHENMFWYRQDPGLGLRLIYFSYDVKMKEKGDIPEGYSVSREKKERFSLILESASTNQTSMYLCATQIGGAEAFFGQGTRLTVV.

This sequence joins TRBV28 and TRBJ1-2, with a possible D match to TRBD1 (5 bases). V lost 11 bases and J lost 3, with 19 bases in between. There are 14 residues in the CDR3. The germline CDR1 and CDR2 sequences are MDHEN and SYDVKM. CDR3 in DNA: TGTGCCCACGGACGGCAGGGTGTTTACTATGGCTACACCTTC. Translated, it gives CAHGRQGVYYGYTF.

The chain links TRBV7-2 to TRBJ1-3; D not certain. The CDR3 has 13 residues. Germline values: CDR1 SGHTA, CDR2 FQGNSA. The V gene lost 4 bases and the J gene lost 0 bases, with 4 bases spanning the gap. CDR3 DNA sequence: TGTGCCAGCAGCTATAGCTCTGGAAACACCATATATTTT. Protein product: CASSYSSGNTIYF.

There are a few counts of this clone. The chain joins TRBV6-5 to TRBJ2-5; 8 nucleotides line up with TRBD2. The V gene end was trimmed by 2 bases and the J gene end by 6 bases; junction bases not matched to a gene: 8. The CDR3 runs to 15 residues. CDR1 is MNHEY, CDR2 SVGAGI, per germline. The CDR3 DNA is TGTGCCAGCAGTTACGACGGGGGGGCCGGGAAGACCCAGTACTTC. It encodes CASSYDGGAGKTQYF.

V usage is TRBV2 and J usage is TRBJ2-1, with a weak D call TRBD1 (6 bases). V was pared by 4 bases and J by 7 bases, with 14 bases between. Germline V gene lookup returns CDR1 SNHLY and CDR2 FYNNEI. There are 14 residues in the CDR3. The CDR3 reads CASSVLQGINEQFF. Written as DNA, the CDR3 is TGTGCCAGCAGTGTCTTACAGGGTATTAATGAGCAGTTCTTC.

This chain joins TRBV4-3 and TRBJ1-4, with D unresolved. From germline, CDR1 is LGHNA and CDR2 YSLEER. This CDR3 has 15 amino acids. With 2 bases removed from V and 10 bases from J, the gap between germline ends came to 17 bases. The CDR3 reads CASSQNMRQRGKLFF. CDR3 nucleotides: TGCGCCAGCAGCCAAAACATGAGGCAACGGGGAAAACTGTTTTTT.

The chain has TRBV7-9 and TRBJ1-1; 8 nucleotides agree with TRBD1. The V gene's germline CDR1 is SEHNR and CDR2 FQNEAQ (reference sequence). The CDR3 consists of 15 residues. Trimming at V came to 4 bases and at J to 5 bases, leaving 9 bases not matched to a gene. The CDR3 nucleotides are TGTGCCAGCAGCTACCCCCAGGGGGCGAGGACTGAAGCTTTCTTT. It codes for CASSYPQGARTEAFF.

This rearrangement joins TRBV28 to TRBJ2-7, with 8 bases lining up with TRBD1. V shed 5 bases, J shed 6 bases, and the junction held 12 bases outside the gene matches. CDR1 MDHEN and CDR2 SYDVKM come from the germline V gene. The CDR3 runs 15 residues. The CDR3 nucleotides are TGTGCCAGCAGTGTTCCCGGGACAGGCTTCGTCGAGCAGTACTTC. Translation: CASSVPGTGFVEQYF.

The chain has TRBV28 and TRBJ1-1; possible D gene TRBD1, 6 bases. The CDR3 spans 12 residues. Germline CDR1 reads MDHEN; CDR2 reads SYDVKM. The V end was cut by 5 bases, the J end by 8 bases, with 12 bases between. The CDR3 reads CASSLGTTEAFF. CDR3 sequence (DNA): TGTGCCAGCAGTCTCGGGACAACAGAAGCTTTCTTT.

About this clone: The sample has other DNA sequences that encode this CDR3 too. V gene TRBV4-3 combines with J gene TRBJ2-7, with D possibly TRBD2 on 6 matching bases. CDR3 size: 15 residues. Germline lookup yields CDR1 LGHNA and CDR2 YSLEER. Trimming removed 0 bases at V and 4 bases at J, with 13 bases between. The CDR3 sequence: CASSQDRGGGYEQYF. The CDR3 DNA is TGCGCCAGCAGCCAAGATAGGGGAGGTGGGTACGAGCAGTACTTC.

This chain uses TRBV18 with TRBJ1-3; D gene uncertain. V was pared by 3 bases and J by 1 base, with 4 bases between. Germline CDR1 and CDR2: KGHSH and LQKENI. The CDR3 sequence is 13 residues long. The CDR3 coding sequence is TGTGCCAGCTCACCGAGATCTGGAAACACCATATATTTT. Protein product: CASSPRSGNTIYF.